The subject of this entry is one T cell receptor beta chain. Antigen unknown. This entry belongs to a study of T cell responses to AZD1222 COVID-19 vaccine. Overall study results and limits: Donors in the cohort were predominantly white British and more often female, and clonal diversity was possibly underestimated. Following two doses of AZD1222, Spike-specific TCR breadth and depth rose.

The germline V and J ends were trimmed by 10 bases and 1 base, with 25 bases remaining between them. Germline assignment: CDR1 LNHDA and CDR2 SQIVND (reference sequence). The CDR3 is 17 amino acids. Here immunoSEQ multiplex PCR was the method, and the copy in TCRdb shows in-frame clones only, minus some. The data contain 90,000 to 120,000 clones, more than 85% of them singletons. The TCR comes from an adult in good health. The sample in question was peripheral blood, obtained on day 0 of AZD1222 vaccination. This chain joins TRBV19 and TRBJ1-1; no clear D gene. The CDR3 reads CATSIGRKRVSNTEAFF. CDR3 bases: TGTGCCACCTCGATTGGGCGGAAGCGGGTGTCGAACACTGAAGCTTTCTTT.